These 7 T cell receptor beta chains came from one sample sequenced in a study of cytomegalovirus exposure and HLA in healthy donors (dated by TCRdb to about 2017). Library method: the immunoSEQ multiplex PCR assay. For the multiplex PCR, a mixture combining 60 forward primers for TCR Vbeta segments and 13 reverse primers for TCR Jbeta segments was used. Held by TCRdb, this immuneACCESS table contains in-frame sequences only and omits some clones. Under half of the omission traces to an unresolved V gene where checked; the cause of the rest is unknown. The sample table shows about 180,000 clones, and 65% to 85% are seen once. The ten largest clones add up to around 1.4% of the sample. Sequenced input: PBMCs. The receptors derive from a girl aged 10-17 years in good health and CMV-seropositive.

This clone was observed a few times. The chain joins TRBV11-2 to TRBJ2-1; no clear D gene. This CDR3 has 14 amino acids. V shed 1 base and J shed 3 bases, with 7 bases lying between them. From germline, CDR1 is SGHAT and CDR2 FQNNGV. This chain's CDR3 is CASSLGVVYNEQFF. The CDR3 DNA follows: TGTGCCAGCAGCTTAGGAGTGGTCTACAATGAGCAGTTCTTC.

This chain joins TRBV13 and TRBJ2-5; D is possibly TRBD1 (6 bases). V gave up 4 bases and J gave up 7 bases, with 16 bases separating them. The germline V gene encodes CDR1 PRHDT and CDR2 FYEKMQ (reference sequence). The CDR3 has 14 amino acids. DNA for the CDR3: TGTGCCAGCAGCTCGGACGGTCCCAGGGGGACCCAGTACTTC. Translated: CASSSDGPRGTQYF.

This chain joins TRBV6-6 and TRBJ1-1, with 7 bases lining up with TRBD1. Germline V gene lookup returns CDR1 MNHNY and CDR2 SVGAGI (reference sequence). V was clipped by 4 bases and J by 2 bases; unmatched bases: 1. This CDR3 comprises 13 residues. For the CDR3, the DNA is TGTGCCAGCAGTTCAGGGGGTAACACTGAAGCTTTCTTT. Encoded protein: CASSSGGNTEAFF.

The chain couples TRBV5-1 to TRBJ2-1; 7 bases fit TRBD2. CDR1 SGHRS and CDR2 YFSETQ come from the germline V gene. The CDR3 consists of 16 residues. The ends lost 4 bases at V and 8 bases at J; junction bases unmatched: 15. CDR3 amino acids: CASSLGLDGIQDEQFF. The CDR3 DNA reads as TGCGCCAGCAGCCTTGGACTAGATGGGATACAAGATGAGCAGTTCTTC.

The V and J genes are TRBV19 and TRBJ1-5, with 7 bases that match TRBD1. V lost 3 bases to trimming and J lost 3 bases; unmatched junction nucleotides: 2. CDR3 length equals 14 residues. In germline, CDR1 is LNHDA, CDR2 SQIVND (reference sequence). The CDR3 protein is CASSMTGLNQPQHF. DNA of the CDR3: TGTGCCAGTAGTATGACAGGGCTCAATCAGCCCCAGCATTTT.

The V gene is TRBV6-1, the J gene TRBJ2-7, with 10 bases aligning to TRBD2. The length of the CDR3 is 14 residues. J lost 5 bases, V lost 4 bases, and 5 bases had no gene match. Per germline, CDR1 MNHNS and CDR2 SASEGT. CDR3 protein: CASSASGRPHEQYF. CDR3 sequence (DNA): TGTGCCAGCAGTGCTAGCGGGAGACCCCACGAGCAGTACTTC.

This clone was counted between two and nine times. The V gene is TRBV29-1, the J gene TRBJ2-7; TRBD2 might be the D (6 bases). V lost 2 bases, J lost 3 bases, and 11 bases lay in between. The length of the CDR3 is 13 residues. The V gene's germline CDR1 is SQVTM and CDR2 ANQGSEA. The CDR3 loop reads CSVELRTNYEQYF. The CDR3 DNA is TGCAGCGTTGAATTGAGGACTAACTACGAGCAGTACTTC.